A single sample is the source of the 27 T cell receptor beta chains below, sequenced in a study of shared T cell receptors in the human thymus. Libraries were prepared by immunoSEQ multiplex PCR; TCRdb keeps only in-frame clonotypes and omits some of them. The sample carries about 710,000 clones, around 87% recorded once. These records were also assigned to another study, of human thymus T cells.

Input material: thymocytes. The source of these receptors is a boy younger than two with a congenital heart defect.

This rearrangement joins TRBV29-1 to TRBJ1-1; a possible D gene is TRBD1 (5 bases). The V end lost 2 bases, the J end lost 4 bases, and 17 bases lay between the germline ends. The CDR3 contains 15 residues. Germline V gene sequence: CDR1 SQVTM, CDR2 ANQGSEA. The DNA of the CDR3 is TGCAGCGTTGAATTACCCCCGGGGGTGGTCACTGAAGCTTTCTTT. This gives the protein CSVELPPGVVTEAFF. The full variable domain, rest sourced from reference TRBV29-1 and TRBJ1-1, is SAVISQKPSRDICQRGTSLTIQCQVDSQVTMMFWYRQQPGQSLTLIATANQGSEATYESGFVIDKFPISRPNLTFSTLTVSNMSPEDSSIYLCSVELPPGVVTEAFFGQGTRLTVV.

CDR3 amino acids: CASSPPGHTEKLFF. The CDR3 nucleotides are TGTGCCAGCAGCCCTCCGGGACATACGGAAAAACTGTTTTTT. The genes are TRBV5-6 and TRBJ1-4; D is perhaps TRBD1 (6 bases). Deletions cut 4 bases from V and 8 bases from J, with 15 bases between. This CDR3 spans 14 amino acids. CDR1 SGHDT and CDR2 YYEEEE come from the germline V gene.

This clone was seen a handful of times. The CDR3 does not end in the conserved phenylalanine or tryptophan, so this is likely a read error. No DNA is shown, since the ends of the CDR3 on it are uncertain; the CDR3 is the one TCRdb lists. The rearrangement uses TRBV20-1 and TRBJ1-2. The CDR3 has 10 amino acids, counting both end residues. Germline V gives CDR1 DFQATT, CDR2 SNEGSKA (reference sequence). Here the CDR3 reads CSASPSFAVI.

V usage is TRBV19 and J usage is TRBJ2-1; tentative D call: TRBD1 (5 bases). Trimming stripped 0 bases from V and 4 bases from J, with 7 bases between. This CDR3 has 14 residues. CDR1 is LNHDA, CDR2 SQIVND, per germline (reference sequence). CDR3 bases: TGTGCCAGTAGTATAGATCCAGGGTACAATGAGCAGTTCTTC. As protein: CASSIDPGYNEQFF. Variable domain in full (rest from reference TRBV19 and TRBJ2-1): DGGITQSPKYLFRKEGQNVTLSCEQNLNHDAMYWYRQDPGQGLRLIYYSQIVNDFQKGDIAEGYSVSREKKESFPLTVTSAQKNPTAFYLCASSIDPGYNEQFFGPGTRLTVL.

This clone was counted between two and nine times. The J gene is TRBJ2-1, the V gene TRBV5-1; 7 bases agree with TRBD2. CDR1 is SGHRS, CDR2 YFSETQ, per germline. The CDR3 length is 16 residues. With V trimmed by 0 bases and J by 4 bases, 7 bases remained unmatched. CDR3 coding DNA: TGCGCCAGCAGCTTGGTTAGCGGACTAGGTTACAATGAGCAGTTCTTC. This translates into CASSLVSGLGYNEQFF.

This clone was seen more than once but under ten times. This sequence joins TRBV10-3 and TRBJ1-1, with a weak D call TRBD1 (6 bases). The CDR3 contains 18 residues. V shed 2 bases and J shed 0 bases, with 19 bases lying between them. Germline V lookup: CDR1 ENHRY, CDR2 SYGVKD. The CDR3 DNA reads TGTGCCATCAGTGAGGAACAGGGATTCGGGGGGATGAACACTGAAGCTTTCTTT. It is translated as CAISEEQGFGGMNTEAFF.

The chain combines TRBV28 with TRBJ2-6; 16 bases map to TRBD2. Germline trimming cut 6 bases from V and 0 bases from J; bases unmatched to any gene: 11. Germline V lookup: CDR1 MDHEN, CDR2 SYDVKM. This CDR3 has 21 amino acids. In DNA form, the CDR3 reads TGTGCCAGCAGCTCCCCGGGACTAGCGGGAGGGAACCCCTCTGGGGCCAACGTCCTGACTTTC. Protein product: CASSSPGLAGGNPSGANVLTF.

The V call is TRBV14, the J call TRBJ2-7, with 9 bases that match TRBD1. This CDR3 region has 15 residues. Germline trimming cut 4 bases from V and 5 bases from J; bases unmatched to any gene: 9. Germline V gene data show CDR1 as SGHDN and CDR2 as FVKESK. The CDR3 coding sequence is TGTGCCAGCAGCCCGTCACCGGGACAGGGACACGAGCAGTACTTC. As protein: CASSPSPGQGHEQYF.

The chain combines TRBV21-1 with TRBJ1-1. TRBV21-1 represents a pseudogene. The CDR3 consists of 17 residues. The CDR3 here is CASSKVRGSAMNTEAFF. The CDR3 DNA is TGTGCCAGCAGCAAAGTAAGAGGCTCGGCCATGAACACTGAAGCTTTCTTT.

J is TRBJ2-7 and V is TRBV6-6; 7 positions agree with TRBD2. CDR1 is MNHNY, CDR2 SVGAGI, per germline (reference sequence). J lost 7 bases, V lost 0 bases, and 9 bases had no gene match. This CDR3 region has 15 residues. CDR3 in DNA: TGTGCCAGCAGTTACTCGCGGGAGCAGAGTGAAGAGCAGTACTTC. Protein product: CASSYSREQSEEQYF.

The gene calls are TRBV28 and TRBJ2-1, with 9 bases lining up with TRBD2. The CDR3 is made up of 19 amino acids. The germline CDR1 and CDR2 sequences are MDHEN and SYDVKM. V trimming: 4 bases; J trimming: 3 bases; junction bases outside the gene matches: 16. Written as DNA, the CDR3 is TGTGCCAGCAGTTCAAATCAGGGTCGGTTAGCGGGAGTCTACAATGAGCAGTTCTTC. Encoded protein: CASSSNQGRLAGVYNEQFF.

The gene calls are TRBV5-1 and TRBJ1-6, with no clear D. Trimming shortened V by 4 bases and J by 7 bases, and 9 bases separated the two germline ends. Germline V gene sequence: CDR1 SGHRS, CDR2 YFSETQ. This CDR3 contains 13 residues. This CDR3 reads CASSPIPNSPLHF. The CDR3 bases are TGCGCCAGCAGCCCTATTCCGAATTCACCCCTCCACTTT.

The V gene is TRBV5-5, the J gene TRBJ2-3; 8 bases agree with TRBD1. Germline V gene lookup returns CDR1 SGHKS and CDR2 YYEKEE (reference sequence). The CDR3 extends over 19 amino acids. The J segment lost 1 base and the V segment lost 4 bases, leaving 17 bases of the junction unmatched. The CDR3 region has the DNA TGTGCCAGCAGCAAACCCAAACGACCAGGGGGCTACCGCACAGATACGCAGTATTTT. Protein sequence: CASSKPKRPGGYRTDTQYF.

The chain joins TRBV2 to TRBJ2-1; a weak D match, TRBD2 (5 bases). This CDR3 contains 16 residues. Germline CDR1 is SNHLY and CDR2 is FYNNEI. With 1 base removed from V and 6 bases from J, the gap between germline ends came to 16 bases. CDR3 coding DNA: TGTGCCAGCAGTGAAGTGCAACCATTCGGAGGCAATGAGCAGTTCTTC. It translates to CASSEVQPFGGNEQFF.

The gene calls are TRBV10-1 and TRBJ2-2; perhaps TRBD1 as D (6 bases). Germline V gives CDR1 WNHNN, CDR2 SYGVQD (reference sequence). V was trimmed by 3 bases and J by 7 bases, leaving 18 bases between them. The CDR3 covers 16 residues. The CDR3 reads CASSDIQPGAIGELFF. The CDR3 DNA follows: TGCGCCAGCAGTGACATACAACCAGGGGCGATCGGGGAGCTGTTTTTT.

The chain links TRBV2 to TRBJ2-3, with 10 bases identical to TRBD1. The germline gives CDR1 SNHLY, CDR2 FYNNEI. The CDR3 loop spans 14 amino acids. The V segment lost 6 bases and the J segment 6 bases; nucleotides outside the gene matches: 6. The CDR3 region is CASRAGTGADTQYF. Written as DNA, the CDR3 is TGTGCCAGCAGGGCCGGGACAGGGGCGGATACGCAGTATTTT.

The rearrangement uses TRBV7-6 and TRBJ2-7; TRBD1 might be the D (6 bases). The germline V gene encodes CDR1 SGHVS and CDR2 FNYEAQ. The CDR3 spans 15 residues. Trimming took 3 bases from V and 3 from J, leaving 15 bases between them. CDR3 sequence reads: CASSFAWGLDYEQYF. The CDR3 DNA is TGTGCCAGCAGCTTCGCATGGGGGCTAGACTACGAGCAGTACTTC.

Concerning this clone itself: The junction does not match germline at one end; this may be a read error. This chain links TRBV28 with TRBJ2-2, with D perhaps TRBD1 (5 bases). Germline-derived CDR1 and CDR2 are MDHEN and SYDVKM. This CDR3 is built from 17 residues. The CDR3 DNA sequence: TGTGCCGGCAGTTCCTACCACAGGTCGGGTGTGTCCGGGGAGCTGTTTTTT. Protein sequence: CAGSSYHRSGVSGELFF.

This clone was seen once. This chain connects TRBV15 to TRBJ2-1, with 13 bases fitting TRBD2. From germline, CDR1 is LNHNV and CDR2 YYDKDF (reference sequence). V was pared by 5 bases and J by 1 base, with 8 bases of the junction left unmatched. This CDR3 is 18 amino acids long. CDR3 protein: CATSLGTSGIPSYNEQFF. CDR3 DNA sequence: TGTGCCACCAGCCTCGGGACTAGCGGGATCCCATCCTACAATGAGCAGTTCTTC. The full variable domain, rest sourced from reference TRBV15 and TRBJ2-1, is DAMVIQNPRYQVTQFGKPVTLSCSQTLNHNVMYWYQQKSSQAPKLLFHYYDKDFNNEADTPDNFQSRRPNTSFCFLDIRSPGLGDTAMYLCATSLGTSGIPSYNEQFFGPGTRLTVL.

The chain couples TRBV5-4 to TRBJ2-1; 11 bases match TRBD2. The CDR3 has 16 amino acids. Trimming cost V 5 bases and J 7 bases; bases outside gene matches: 11. Germline CDR1 and CDR2: SGHNT and YYREEE (reference sequence). CDR3 amino acids: CASSPTLAGGRNEQFF. In DNA, the CDR3 is TGTGCCAGCAGTCCTACCCTAGCGGGGGGAAGGAATGAGCAGTTCTTC.

This chain connects TRBV5-6 to TRBJ2-7; TRBD1 aligns across 7 bases. From germline, CDR1 is SGHDT and CDR2 YYEEEE. CDR3 size: 14 residues. Trimming took 4 bases from V and 5 from J; bases not matched to a gene: 9. The CDR3 protein is CASSLRQGANEQYF. The CDR3 DNA sequence: TGTGCCAGCAGCCTACGACAGGGCGCGAACGAGCAGTACTTC.

The V gene is TRBV29-1, the J gene TRBJ2-1; 8 positions agree with TRBD1. The V and J ends lost 3 bases and 9 bases, in that order; junction bases with no gene match: 4. The CDR3 is made up of 12 amino acids. Per germline, CDR1 SQVTM and CDR2 ANQGSEA. The CDR3 reads CSVEPGGSEQFF. In DNA, the CDR3 is TGCAGCGTTGAGCCAGGGGGCAGTGAGCAGTTCTTC.

The rearrangement joins TRBV27 to TRBJ2-5, with D possibly matching TRBD2 (6 bases). The CDR3 is 13 residues long. Trimming removed 8 bases at V and 1 base at J, with 11 bases between. In germline, CDR1 is MNHEY, CDR2 SMNVEV (reference sequence). CDR3 region: CASQSGPQETQYF. The CDR3 bases are TGTGCCAGCCAAAGCGGGCCCCAAGAGACCCAGTACTTC.

The chain uses TRBV7-9 and TRBJ2-7; 9 bases are shared with TRBD2. This CDR3 is 13 amino acids long. Trimming cost V 5 bases and J 11 bases; bases outside gene matches: 10. Germline V CDR1 and CDR2: SEHNR, FQNEAQ (reference sequence). The CDR3 nucleotides are TGTGCCAGCAGCCCGGGGACTAGCAAGGCGAAGTACTTC. It codes for CASSPGTSKAKYF.

The rearrangement joins TRBV7-6 to TRBJ2-3; 8 nucleotides match TRBD2. Germline CDR1 is SGHVS and CDR2 is FNYEAQ. Trimming cost V 4 bases and J 6 bases; bases outside gene matches: 15. The CDR3 has 17 amino acids. In nucleotides, the CDR3 is TGTGCCAGCAGCTCCTCTAGGGGTAGCGGGACTGAGGATACGCAGTATTTT. It translates to CASSSSRGSGTEDTQYF.

The chain couples TRBV28 to TRBJ1-2; 11 positions match TRBD1. J gave up 8 bases and V 3 bases, and 2 bases lay outside the gene matches. This CDR3 spans 13 amino acids. Per the germline V gene, CDR1 is MDHEN and CDR2 is SYDVKM. The CDR3 reads CASSLDRGRGYTF. The CDR3 nucleotides are TGTGCCAGCAGTTTGGACAGGGGGCGGGGCTACACCTTC.

The count of this clone is one. This chain uses TRBV15 with TRBJ2-5; TRBD2 matches 11 bases. This CDR3 spans 18 amino acids. V gave up 0 bases and J gave up 5 bases; unmatched junction bases: 11. Germline-derived CDR1 and CDR2 are LNHNV and YYDKDF (reference sequence). CDR3 DNA sequence: TGTGCCACCAGCAGAGACGTAAGACTAGCGGGAATTCCGGAGACCCAGTACTTC. Amino acid sequence: CATSRDVRLAGIPETQYF.